What follows is one TCR beta chain and its context. Sequencing was performed with immunoSEQ multiplex PCR; in TCRdb, only in-frame clones are kept and a portion is missing. The sample shows 350,000 to 450,000 clones, 80% to 95% of them seen only once. The CDR3 extends over 14 amino acids. V dropped 6 bases and J dropped 5; count of bases not matched to a gene: 7. The germline CDR1 and CDR2 sequences are MDHEN and SYDVKM. Stated treatment: roughly 19 received Ad26.COV2.S at low or high dose, single or two shots; several received placebo; per-sample allocation not given. Day 63 following the first vaccine or placebo injection was when the samples were taken. This specimen belongs to a study of Ad26.COV2.S vaccination and SARS-CoV-2 variants.

Here the sequenced sample was peripheral blood, taken in a trial of Ad26.COV2.S vaccine versus placebo. The sequence was collected from a person between 18 and 60 years old who received the Ad26.COV2.S COVID-19 vaccine or a placebo. This chain uses TRBV28 with TRBJ1-3, with 7 bases lining up with TRBD1. CDR3 coding DNA: TGTGCCAGCAGGCTAGACAGGGCAAGAAACACCATATATTTT. Translated, it gives CASRLDRARNTIYF.